The text below deals with one T cell receptor beta chain. The antigen is undetermined. This sample stems from a study of T-cell reconstitution after alpha-beta-depleted transplantation in children. Study results and limitations: Several hundred expanded graft clones reportedly were the source of alpha-beta T cells about two months after transplant. The authors attributed T-cell counts and diversity one year after transplant mostly to newly produced T cells. The origin of high day-60 TCRbeta diversity in some patients lay in surviving recipient T cells and thymic progenitors.

A library of TCRbeta sequences, prepared with unique molecular identifiers, was generated. TCRdb fed the PCR reads into MiXCR, producing one record per CDR3 protein. The sample comprises hundreds of thousands of distinct CDR3 sequences, around 15% of which are singletons, and around two fifths rests with the top ten. Deletions cut 0 bases from V and 2 bases from J, with 10 bases between. The CDR3 has 15 residues. Germline CDR1 SGDLS, CDR2 YYNGEE. The chain carries TRBV9 and TRBJ2-3; either TRBD1 or TRBD2 may fit D (5 bases each). This specimen was PBMCs, mostly from graft donor cells, taken 360 days after TCRalphabeta/CD19-depleted stem cell transplant. The receptor was derived from a male patient between 2 and 15 years old who had a stem cell transplant for acute lymphoblastic leukemia, so the T cells may come from the graft donor. The CDR3 nucleotides read TGTGCCAGCAGCGTAGCAGGGACCGACACAGATACGCAGTATTTT. Translating it yields CASSVAGTDTDTQYF.